The 32 T cell receptor beta chains reported below all come from one sample, sequenced in a study of cytomegalovirus exposure and HLA in healthy donors. 13 Jbeta primers and 60 Vbeta primers were used for the PCR. Using immunoSEQ multiplex PCR, the repertoire was profiled, and TCRdb retains in-frame clones only, with some absent. The table has around 100,000 clones, almost 80% seen once. The sample comprised PBMCs. These receptors originate from a man between 60 and 70 years old in good health and CMV-seropositive.

J is TRBJ2-1 and V is TRBV5-1; D is possibly TRBD1 (5 bases). The V gene lost 1 base and the J gene lost 9 bases, with 17 bases spanning the gap. CDR3 length: 15 amino acids. Germline loops: CDR1 SGHRS, CDR2 YFSETQ. DNA for the CDR3: TGCGCCAGCAGCTTGAACAGCCCAAGAAGGGGTGAGCAGTTCTTC. This codes for CASSLNSPRRGEQFF.

The chain uses TRBV12-5 and TRBJ2-7; TRBD1 agrees at 9 bases. The CDR3 extends over 15 amino acids. With V trimmed by 0 bases and J by 5 bases, 5 bases remained unmatched. Germline assignment: CDR1 LGHNT and CDR2 FRNRAP. The CDR3 region has the DNA TGTGCTAGTGGTTTGGTACTCGGGACAGGGAACGAGCAGTACTTC. Its protein is CASGLVLGTGNEQYF.

Only one count was recorded for this clone. The CDR3 region has the DNA TGTGCCAGCAGCCCTGAAGGGGGCTCCCCGGACCAGTACTTC. As protein: CASSPEGGSPDQYF. J is TRBJ2-5 and V is TRBV11-2, with TRBD1 matching over 7 bases. The germline V gene has CDR1 SGHAT and CDR2 FQNNGV. The CDR3 loop spans 14 amino acids. After removal of 5 bases from V and 10 bases from J, the junction contained 13 bases not matched to a gene.

The chain recombines TRBV7-3 with TRBJ2-3, with D unclear. This CDR3 region has 15 residues. Germline CDR1 reads SGHTA; CDR2 reads FQGTGA. Deletions cut 0 bases from V and 2 bases from J, with 9 bases between. The CDR3 reads CASSLTAPHTDTQYF. The CDR3 nucleotides read TGTGCCAGCAGCTTAACGGCCCCTCACACAGATACGCAGTATTTT.

The sample holds a few counts of this clone. The chain has TRBV5-4 and TRBJ2-6; D not certain. The V end was cut by 0 bases, the J end by 1 base, with 5 bases between. Germline V gene data show CDR1 as SGHNT and CDR2 as YYREEE (reference sequence). The CDR3 length is 15 residues. For the CDR3, the DNA is TGTGCCAGCAGCTTGGCCACTTCTGGGGCCAACGTCCTGACTTTC. This encodes CASSLATSGANVLTF.

The V call is TRBV9, the J call TRBJ1-3; perhaps TRBD1 as D (6 bases). The CDR3 has 15 amino acids. Trimming pared 3 bases from V and 0 bases from J, leaving 10 bases between. Germline-derived CDR1 and CDR2 are SGDLS and YYNGEE. CDR3 in amino acids: CASSEGQHSGNTIYF. Here the CDR3 DNA reads TGTGCCAGCAGCGAAGGACAGCACTCTGGAAACACCATATATTTT.

The V gene is TRBV2, the J gene TRBJ1-4; 7 bases map to TRBD1. The CDR3 covers 13 residues. After removal of 8 bases from V and 8 bases from J, the junction contained 8 bases not matched to a gene. Germline CDR1 is SNHLY and CDR2 is FYNNEI. CDR3 nucleotides: TGTGCCAGCGGAGGTCCAGGGGGAGAAAAACTGTTTTTT. Translating gives CASGGPGGEKLFF.

The chain recombines TRBV7-9 with TRBJ2-7; possible D gene TRBD1, 5 bases. The CDR3 extends over 14 amino acids. The germline V gene has CDR1 SEHNR and CDR2 FQNEAQ (reference sequence). V gave up 4 bases and J gave up 3 bases, with 13 bases separating them. DNA for the CDR3: TGTGCCAGCAGCTCCCCTCGGACAAGCTACGAGCAGTACTTC. This gives the protein CASSSPRTSYEQYF. Combining the CDR3 with reference TRBV7-9 and TRBJ2-7 gives the whole variable domain DTGVSQNPRHKITKRGQNVTFRCDPISEHNRLYWYRQTLGQGPEFLTYFQNEAQLEKSRLLSDRFSAERPKGSFSTLEIQRTEQGDSAMYLCASSSPRTSYEQYFGPGTRLTVT.

This clone has only a few counts. J is TRBJ1-4 and V is TRBV4-2; no firm D call. There are 14 residues in the CDR3. Per germline, CDR1 LGHNA and CDR2 YNFKEQ. The ends were cut back, 0 bases at V and 8 bases at J, with 10 bases in the middle. CDR3 loop: CASSQDIGKEKLFF. The CDR3 DNA is TGTGCCAGCAGCCAAGATATCGGGAAAGAAAAACTGTTTTTT.

The chain joins TRBV20-1 to TRBJ2-1; D might be TRBD2 (6 bases). The CDR3 loop spans 11 amino acids. The V end was cut by 6 bases, the J end by 12 bases, with 15 bases between. Germline assignment: CDR1 DFQATT and CDR2 SNEGSKA (reference sequence). The CDR3 DNA is TGCAGTGCCACCAACGTGGGACTGCAGTTCTTC. This gives the protein CSATNVGLQFF.

This chain joins TRBV10-3 and TRBJ1-1, with 7 nucleotides matching TRBD1. Per the germline V gene, CDR1 is ENHRY and CDR2 is SYGVKD. This CDR3 contains 15 residues. J gave up 5 bases and V 4 bases, and 10 bases lay outside the gene matches. For the CDR3, the DNA is TGTGCCATCAGTGCCCAACAGGGGTGGGTGACTGAAGCTTTCTTT. It translates to CAISAQQGWVTEAFF.

J is TRBJ2-3 and V is TRBV4-1; the D is unclear. The germline V and J ends were trimmed by 4 bases and 2 bases, with 7 bases remaining between them. Germline CDR1 reads MGHRA; CDR2 reads YSYEKL. The CDR3 contains 13 residues. The CDR3 DNA follows: TGCGCCAGCAGCCTTACTCACACAGATACGCAGTATTTT. Protein sequence: CASSLTHTDTQYF.

CDR3 coding DNA: TGTGCTAGTGGTGCCGGGACAGGGCCTACTTACGAGCAGTACTTC. Residues: CASGAGTGPTYEQYF. This chain joins TRBV12-5 and TRBJ2-7; TRBD1 matches at 9 bases. CDR3 size: 15 residues. Germline CDR1 and CDR2: LGHNT and FRNRAP. Trimming took 5 bases from V and 4 from J; bases not matched to a gene: 9.

In the case of this clone: Germline is not matched at one junction end, which may reflect a read error. The sample holds other DNA sequences that translate to the same CDR3. The chain is built from TRBV18 and TRBJ1-2, with 7 bases matching TRBD1. The CDR3 runs to 13 residues. CDR1 KGHSH and CDR2 LQKENI come from the germline V gene. CDR3 residues: CASSPDRDYGYTF. The CDR3 region has the DNA TGTGCCAGTTCACCCGACAGGGACTATGGCTACACCTTC.

V gene TRBV7-2 combines with J gene TRBJ2-3; D perhaps matches TRBD2 (7 bases). The CDR3 length is 16 residues. Germline lookup yields CDR1 SGHTA and CDR2 FQGNSA. Trimming removed 4 bases from V and 0 bases from J, with 14 bases in between. The CDR3 nucleotides are TGTGCCAGCAGCTCCGTGGGGGGGGCAAGCACAGATACGCAGTATTTT. Its protein is CASSSVGGASTDTQYF. Based on the CDR3 plus reference TRBV7-2 and TRBJ2-3, the full variable domain is GAGVSQSPSNKVTEKGKDVELRCDPISGHTALYWYRQSLGQGLEFLIYFQGNSAPDKSGLPSDRFSAERTGGSVSTLTIQRTQQEDSAVYLCASSSVGGASTDTQYFGPGTRLTVL.

J is TRBJ1-1 and V is TRBV5-1; D is unclear. This CDR3 has 15 amino acids. Germline values: CDR1 SGHRS, CDR2 YFSETQ. Trimming shortened V by 1 base and J by 0 bases, and 10 bases separated the two germline ends. As DNA, the CDR3 is TGCGCCAGCAGCTTGTCAGCGAGTCTGAACACTGAAGCTTTCTTT. Its translation is CASSLSASLNTEAFF.

V usage is TRBV28 and J usage is TRBJ2-7; D is uncertain. The germline V gene has CDR1 MDHEN and CDR2 SYDVKM. CDR3 size: 13 residues. Trimming left V 0 bases short and J 2 bases short, with 5 bases between. CDR3 DNA: TGTGCCAGCAGTTTATGGAGCACCTACGAGCAGTACTTC. Protein sequence: CASSLWSTYEQYF.

The chain carries TRBV20-1 and TRBJ1-2; 7 nucleotides agree with TRBD1. J lost 6 bases, V lost 8 bases, and 6 bases had no gene match. The CDR3 consists of 11 residues. Germline V gives CDR1 DFQATT, CDR2 SNEGSKA (reference sequence). CDR3 sequence (DNA): TGCAGTACCAAGACAGGGAATGGCTACACCTTC. Translated: CSTKTGNGYTF.

This clone was counted a few times. J is TRBJ1-4 and V is TRBV9; D gene unclear. CDR1 is SGDLS and CDR2 is YYNGEE in the germline V gene. This CDR3 has 14 amino acids. The V gene lost 2 bases and the J gene lost 8 bases, with 13 bases spanning the gap. CDR3 amino acids: CASSVGQPGEKLFF. Here the CDR3 DNA reads TGTGCCAGCAGCGTGGGCCAACCTGGGGAAAAACTGTTTTTT.

The chain has TRBV6-5 and TRBJ1-1; 7 bases are shared with TRBD1. The ends lost 8 bases at V and 1 base at J; junction bases unmatched: 4. There are 13 residues in the CDR3. Germline V gene lookup returns CDR1 MNHEY and CDR2 SVGAGI. This CDR3 is CASARQGNTEAFF. In nucleotides, the CDR3 is TGTGCCAGCGCAAGACAGGGGAACACTGAAGCTTTCTTT.

The CDR3 protein is CATQVGQGAADTQYF. CDR3 bases: TGTGCCACCCAGGTCGGACAGGGGGCCGCAGATACGCAGTATTTT. This chain links TRBV19 with TRBJ2-3, with 11 bases lining up with TRBD1. Trimming took 10 bases from V and 4 from J; bases not matched to a gene: 10. The CDR3 is made up of 15 amino acids. The germline V gene has CDR1 LNHDA and CDR2 SQIVND (reference sequence).

This rearrangement joins TRBV13 to TRBJ1-3; 8 bases are shared with TRBD1. The trim removed 5 bases at V and 2 bases at J, leaving 20 bases unmatched. The CDR3 is 20 residues long. Germline V gives CDR1 PRHDT, CDR2 FYEKMQ (reference sequence). This chain's CDR3 is CASSPPPGQGLSLPGNTIYF. The DNA for the CDR3 is TGTGCCAGCAGCCCGCCGCCCGGACAGGGACTTAGTCTTCCTGGAAACACCATATATTTT. Based on the CDR3 plus reference TRBV13 and TRBJ1-3, the full variable domain is AAGVIQSPRHLIKEKRETATLKCYPIPRHDTVYWYQQGPGQDPQFLISFYEKMQSDKGSIPDRFSAQQFSDYHSELNMSSLELGDSALYFCASSPPPGQGLSLPGNTIYFGEGSWLTVV.

This clone was seen a few times. V is TRBV5-1 and J is TRBJ2-7; D perhaps matches TRBD1 (6 bases). This CDR3 spans 15 amino acids. Germline V gives CDR1 SGHRS, CDR2 YFSETQ. V lost 0 bases and J 5 bases, leaving 15 bases between the germline ends. CDR3 region: CASSLEPQGSDEQYF. The CDR3 DNA sequence: TGCGCCAGCAGCTTGGAACCACAGGGTAGCGACGAGCAGTACTTC.

This sequence joins TRBV6-6 and TRBJ1-2; the D is unclear. Germline V gene data show CDR1 as MNHNY and CDR2 as SVGAGI (reference sequence). The CDR3 runs to 12 residues. Trimming left V 4 bases short and J 7 bases short, with 10 bases between. The CDR3 DNA is TGTGCCAGCAGTTCGTTCGGAGGTGGCTACACCTTC. This encodes CASSSFGGGYTF.

This clone was counted only a few times. V usage is TRBV4-1 and J usage is TRBJ2-7; no definite D call. The germline V gene encodes CDR1 MGHRA and CDR2 YSYEKL. CDR3 length: 15 amino acids. Between the trimmed V and J ends, which lost 0 bases and 4 bases, there was a span of 13 bases. The CDR3 protein is CASSQDRVILYEQYF. In nucleotides, the CDR3 is TGCGCCAGCAGCCAAGATCGGGTGATCCTTTACGAGCAGTACTTC.

V is TRBV18 and J is TRBJ2-5, with TRBD2 matching over 7 bases. The V segment lost 3 bases and the J segment 4 bases; nucleotides outside the gene matches: 5. Germline-derived CDR1 and CDR2 are KGHSH and LQKENI. The CDR3 totals 14 residues. The CDR3 nucleotides read TGTGCCAGCTCACCGTCGGGGGGAGGAGAGACCCAGTACTTC. It codes for CASSPSGGGETQYF.

V and J are TRBV6-1 and TRBJ2-1, with 7 nucleotides matching TRBD2. The CDR3 contains 16 residues. V shed 3 bases and J 3 bases; nucleotides not matched to a gene: 8. Looked up from germline, CDR1 is MNHNS and CDR2 is SASEGT. In DNA form, the CDR3 reads TGTGCCAGCAGTGACAAACCAGGGAGGGGCTACAATGAGCAGTTCTTC. Translation: CASSDKPGRGYNEQFF.

The V gene is TRBV7-9, the J gene TRBJ1-1; 7 bases are a match to TRBD1. V was pared by 5 bases and J by 4 bases, with 4 bases of the junction left unmatched. The CDR3 length is 13 residues. From germline, CDR1 is SEHNR and CDR2 FQNEAQ (reference sequence). The CDR3 region is CASSMTGSTEAFF. CDR3 nucleotides: TGTGCCAGCAGCATGACAGGGAGCACTGAAGCTTTCTTT.

The gene calls are TRBV7-2 and TRBJ2-6, with 8 bases aligning to TRBD1. The CDR3 extends over 15 amino acids. J lost 4 bases, V lost 4 bases, and 3 bases had no gene match. CDR1 and CDR2 (germline): SGHTA, FQGNSA. CDR3 sequence: CASSSRGPGANVLTF. CDR3 nucleotide sequence: TGTGCCAGCAGCTCCAGGGGGCCCGGGGCCAACGTCCTGACTTTC.

This rearrangement joins TRBV7-2 to TRBJ2-2; possibly TRBD1 for D (6 bases). The V gene lost 3 bases and the J gene lost 6 bases, with 14 bases spanning the gap. Germline V gene lookup returns CDR1 SGHTA and CDR2 FQGNSA. The CDR3 covers 15 residues. The CDR3 protein is CASSLALQGAGELFF. The CDR3 nucleotides read TGTGCCAGCAGCTTGGCCTTACAGGGCGCCGGGGAGCTGTTTTTT. Looking up the rest from reference TRBV7-2 and TRBJ2-2 gives the full variable domain: GAGVSQSPSNKVTEKGKDVELRCDPISGHTALYWYRQSLGQGLEFLIYFQGNSAPDKSGLPSDRFSAERTGGSVSTLTIQRTQQEDSAVYLCASSLALQGAGELFFGEGSRLTVL.

The chain couples TRBV19 to TRBJ1-1; D perhaps matches TRBD1 (5 bases). The CDR3 runs 15 residues. Deletions cut 7 bases from V and 7 bases from J, with 22 bases between. From germline, CDR1 is LNHDA and CDR2 SQIVND (reference sequence). This chain's CDR3 is CASTPPAGPSGEAFF. The CDR3 bases are TGTGCCAGTACTCCCCCGGCGGGACCTTCGGGTGAAGCTTTCTTT.

The chain is built from TRBV30 and TRBJ2-7, with D possibly matching TRBD2 (6 bases). The CDR3 runs 12 residues. Germline CDR1 reads GTSNPN; CDR2 reads SVGIG (reference sequence). The V end was cut by 6 bases, the J end by 2 bases, with 11 bases between. The CDR3 DNA reads as TGTGCCTGTCCGGCGGGGCCCTACGAGCAGTACTTC. Its translation: CACPAGPYEQYF.